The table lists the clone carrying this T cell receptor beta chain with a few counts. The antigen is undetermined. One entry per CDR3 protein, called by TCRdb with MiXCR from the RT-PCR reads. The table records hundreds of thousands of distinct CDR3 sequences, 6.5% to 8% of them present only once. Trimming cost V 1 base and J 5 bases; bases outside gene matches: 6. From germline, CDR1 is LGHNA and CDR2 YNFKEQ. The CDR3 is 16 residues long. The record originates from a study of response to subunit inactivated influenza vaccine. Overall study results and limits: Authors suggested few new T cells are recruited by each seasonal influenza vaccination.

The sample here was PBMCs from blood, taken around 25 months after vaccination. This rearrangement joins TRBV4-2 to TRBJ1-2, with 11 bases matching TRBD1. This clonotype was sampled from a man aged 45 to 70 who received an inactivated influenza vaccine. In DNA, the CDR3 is TGTGCCAGCAGCCAAGGTCCCGGGACAGGGGGTTATGGCTACACCTTC. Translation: CASSQGPGTGGYGYTF.